These 23 T cell receptor beta chains came from one sample sequenced in a study of cytomegalovirus exposure and HLA in healthy donors. Primers included in the PCR were 60 Vbeta and 13 Jbeta primers. Profiled with immunoSEQ multiplex PCR; TCRdb holds only in-frame clones, not every one. The sample yields fewer than 65,000 clones, 80% to 90% seen once. What was sequenced was PBMCs. These receptors were collected from a man between 18 and 29 years old in good health and CMV-seronegative.

J is TRBJ2-1 and V is TRBV12-5; TRBD1 agrees at 10 bases. Per germline, CDR1 LGHNT and CDR2 FRNRAP. The trim removed 6 bases at V and 2 bases at J, leaving 4 bases unmatched. The CDR3 consists of 15 residues. CDR3 sequence: CASGPGTGAYNEQFF. In DNA form, the CDR3 reads TGTGCTAGTGGCCCAGGGACAGGGGCCTACAATGAGCAGTTCTTC.

This clone was picked up one time. V and J are TRBV2 and TRBJ1-5; the match to TRBD1 covers 8 bases. The germline V gene has CDR1 SNHLY and CDR2 FYNNEI. The CDR3 extends over 14 amino acids. The V and J ends lost 8 bases and 2 bases, in that order; junction bases with no gene match: 5. The CDR3, as DNA: TGTGCCAGCGTGGGGACAGGAGGCAATCAGCCCCAGCATTTT. Protein sequence: CASVGTGGNQPQHF.

The V and J genes are TRBV6-4 and TRBJ2-2; 8 nucleotides line up with TRBD2. The germline gives CDR1 MRHNA, CDR2 SNTAGT. V trimming: 4 bases; J trimming: 6 bases; junction bases outside the gene matches: 4. The CDR3 has 14 amino acids. CDR3: CASSVDGGAGELFF. The CDR3 region has the DNA TGTGCCAGCAGTGTCGACGGGGGGGCCGGGGAGCTGTTTTTT.

Only a few counts were recorded for this clone. This chain connects TRBV4-1 to TRBJ1-4; no definite D call. The CDR3 consists of 17 residues. The V gene lost 0 bases and the J gene lost 0 bases, with 11 bases spanning the gap. Germline V gives CDR1 MGHRA, CDR2 YSYEKL. The CDR3 here is CASSQEAGGATNEKLFF. For the CDR3, the DNA is TGCGCCAGCAGCCAAGAGGCCGGAGGTGCAACTAATGAAAAACTGTTTTTT.

V usage is TRBV5-8 and J usage is TRBJ1-4, with D possibly matching TRBD1 (5 bases). With 2 bases removed from V and 5 bases from J, the gap between germline ends came to 16 bases. There are 16 residues in the CDR3. CDR1 is SGHTS and CDR2 is YDEGEE in the germline V gene. The CDR3 sequence: CASSLQTGGGNEKLFF. CDR3 nucleotides: TGTGCCAGCAGCTTACAAACGGGGGGTGGAAATGAAAAACTGTTTTTT.

The table lists this clone with a few counts. The chain links TRBV7-3 to TRBJ1-3; D might be TRBD1 (6 bases). The CDR3 is made up of 13 amino acids. The V and J ends lost 5 bases and 8 bases respectively, with 13 bases between them. Germline CDR1 is SGHTA and CDR2 is FQGTGA. The CDR3 DNA follows: TGTGCCAGCAGCACAGGGACCGGGGACACCATATATTTT. Residues: CASSTGTGDTIYF.

This rearrangement joins TRBV11-3 to TRBJ1-1; 8 positions match TRBD1. This CDR3 region has 15 residues. The V and J ends lost 3 bases and 0 bases, in that order; junction bases with no gene match: 3. The germline gives CDR1 SGHNT, CDR2 YENEEA. The CDR3 nucleotides read TGTGCCAGCAGCTTTCCGACAGGGGTGAACACTGAAGCTTTCTTT. It encodes CASSFPTGVNTEAFF. Full variable domain (remainder filled in from reference TRBV11-3 and TRBJ1-1): EAGVVQSPRYKIIEKKQPVAFWCNPISGHNTLYWYLQNLGQGPELLIRYENEEAVDDSQLPKDRFSAERLKGVDSTLKIQPAELGDSAVYLCASSFPTGVNTEAFFGQGTRLTVV.

This clone was observed a single time. The chain recombines TRBV25-1 with TRBJ1-6, with 9 bases matching TRBD1. Trimming removed 3 bases from V and 13 bases from J; junction bases left unmatched: 10. This CDR3 is 15 amino acids long. Germline CDR1 MGHDK, CDR2 SYGVNS. The CDR3: CASSEGGQGIPPLHF. In DNA, the CDR3 is TGTGCCAGCAGTGAGGGGGGACAGGGCATACCCCCCCTCCACTTT.

The V call is TRBV2, the J call TRBJ2-2, with TRBD1 matching 10 bases. Germline values: CDR1 SNHLY, CDR2 FYNNEI. The CDR3 contains 15 residues. The ends lost 7 bases at V and 1 base at J; junction bases unmatched: 3. CDR3 residues: CASTGQGLNTGELFF. The CDR3 coding sequence is TGTGCCAGCACGGGACAGGGGCTGAACACCGGGGAGCTGTTTTTT.

This chain links TRBV7-2 with TRBJ1-1; TRBD1 is a possible D gene (6 bases). The CDR3 totals 14 residues. Looked up from germline, CDR1 is SGHTA and CDR2 is FQGNSA. V lost 5 bases, J lost 0 bases, and 10 bases lay in between. The CDR3 sequence: CASSPDSMNTEAFF. CDR3 DNA: TGTGCCAGCAGCCCGGACAGCATGAACACTGAAGCTTTCTTT.

Only a few counts were recorded for this clone. The chain has TRBV6-7 and TRBJ1-1; D is perhaps TRBD1 (5 bases). TRBV6-7 is recorded as an ORF, its role being uncertain. The CDR3 extends over 16 amino acids. Trimming took 5 bases from V and 1 from J, leaving 17 bases between them. The CDR3 nucleotides are TGTGCCAGCAGTACCCAGGGAGGCATCCGGAACACTGAAGCTTTCTTT. This codes for CASSTQGGIRNTEAFF.

The chain is built from TRBV2 and TRBJ2-7, with 14 bases lining up with TRBD2. CDR3 length: 14 residues. CDR1 and CDR2 from the germline V gene are SNHLY and FYNNEI. J was trimmed by 5 bases and V by 5 bases; bases with no gene match: 2. CDR3 bases: TGTGCCAGCAGTTTGGGACTAGCGGGGGACGAGCAGTACTTC. Its protein product is CASSLGLAGDEQYF.

The rearrangement links TRBV6-4 to TRBJ2-1, with D maybe TRBD2 (7 bases). Between the trimmed V and J ends, which lost 6 bases and 7 bases, there was a span of 19 bases. The CDR3 totals 15 residues. Germline lookup yields CDR1 MRHNA and CDR2 SNTAGT. The CDR3 DNA sequence: TGTGCCAGCAGCATAGAGGGGGGGGCATGGAATGAGCAGTTCTTC. Protein: CASSIEGGAWNEQFF.

The CDR3 here is CAWSVLQTYEQYF. The CDR3 nucleotides read TGTGCCTGGAGTGTATTGCAGACCTACGAGCAGTACTTC. V and J are TRBV30 and TRBJ2-7; D ambiguous. Trimming took 0 bases from V and 2 from J, leaving 8 bases between them. This CDR3 contains 13 residues. Germline V gene data show CDR1 as GTSNPN and CDR2 as SVGIG (reference sequence).

The gene calls are TRBV2 and TRBJ1-2; D is possibly TRBD1 (5 bases). Germline V CDR1 and CDR2: SNHLY, FYNNEI. The CDR3 extends over 15 amino acids. V dropped 3 bases and J dropped 1 base, with 12 bases sitting between them. CDR3 sequence: CASSEWQGLNYGYTF. The CDR3 region has the DNA TGTGCCAGCAGTGAGTGGCAGGGTCTTAACTATGGCTACACCTTC.

The gene calls are TRBV19 and TRBJ1-2, with 8 bases that match TRBD1. The germline V gene has CDR1 LNHDA and CDR2 SQIVND (reference sequence). This CDR3 has 14 residues. Trimming took 7 bases from V and 5 from J; bases not matched to a gene: 9. The CDR3 loop reads CASKKETGVYGYTF. The CDR3 DNA reads TGTGCCAGTAAGAAGGAGACAGGGGTTTATGGCTACACCTTC.

V usage is TRBV5-6 and J usage is TRBJ1-1; TRBD1 matches at 9 bases. CDR3 size: 13 residues. Germline V gene sequence: CDR1 SGHDT, CDR2 YYEEEE. V dropped 0 bases and J dropped 7; count of bases not matched to a gene: 1. CDR3 bases: TGTGCCAGCAGCTTGGGACAGGGGGGTGAAGCTTTCTTT. Translated: CASSLGQGGEAFF.

Here the CDR3 DNA reads TGTGCCAGCAGCTCGACAGGTCTTTATCAGCCCCAGCATTTT. Protein sequence: CASSSTGLYQPQHF. V gene TRBV7-8 combines with J gene TRBJ1-5; D possibly corresponds to TRBD1 (6 bases). CDR1 is SGHVS, CDR2 FQNEAQ, per germline. Trimming removed 4 bases from V and 5 bases from J, with 12 bases in between. CDR3 size: 14 residues.

The chain uses TRBV10-1 and TRBJ2-3, with TRBD1 matching 9 bases. The CDR3 runs 14 residues. V shed 8 bases, J shed 3 bases, and the junction held 6 bases outside the gene matches. Germline V gene data show CDR1 as WNHNN and CDR2 as SYGVQD (reference sequence). CDR3 bases: TGCGCCAGCGGTCCGGGACAGGGTACAGATACGCAGTATTTT. Translated, it gives CASGPGQGTDTQYF.

The V gene is TRBV4-1, the J gene TRBJ2-7, with 7 bases aligning to TRBD2. Trimming cost V 3 bases and J 3 bases; bases outside gene matches: 11. The CDR3 is 16 amino acids. CDR1 and CDR2 (germline): MGHRA, YSYEKL. The DNA for the CDR3 is TGCGCCAGCAGCCAGGACCGGGACTATACGTTCTACGAGCAGTACTTC. Translated, it gives CASSQDRDYTFYEQYF.

This chain links TRBV2 with TRBJ1-5, with a possible D match to TRBD1 (5 bases). From germline, CDR1 is SNHLY and CDR2 FYNNEI. Between the trimmed V and J ends, which lost 5 bases and 2 bases, there was a span of 13 bases. This CDR3 is 15 amino acids long. The CDR3 DNA reads TGTGCCAGCAGTCAAAGAGACAGCGGCAATCAGCCCCAGCATTTT. Residues: CASSQRDSGNQPQHF.

The J gene is TRBJ2-7, the V gene TRBV28; 9 bases are shared with TRBD1. The CDR3 sequence is 15 residues long. Trimming at V came to 6 bases and at J to 4 bases, leaving 10 bases not matched to a gene. Germline lookup yields CDR1 MDHEN and CDR2 SYDVKM. The DNA of the CDR3 is TGTGCCAGCAGCTCGGGACAGGGAGGATTGTACGAGCAGTACTTC. Its protein product is CASSSGQGGLYEQYF.

The chain is built from TRBV25-1 and TRBJ2-1; D is perhaps TRBD2 (6 bases). Per the germline V gene, CDR1 is MGHDK and CDR2 is SYGVNS. The CDR3 length is 13 residues. The ends were cut back, 4 bases at V and 9 bases at J, with 13 bases in the middle. The CDR3 loop reads CASSGVGGGEQFF. Here the CDR3 DNA reads TGTGCCAGCAGTGGGGTCGGGGGAGGTGAGCAGTTCTTC.